This T cell receptor beta chain was recovered during a study of control samples from healthy donors and cancer patients. TCRdb's copy holds only in-frame clones and misses some; the assay was immunoSEQ multiplex PCR. This sample has roughly 100,000 clones, with 92% found just once. The V gene lost 0 bases and the J gene lost 2 bases, with 4 bases spanning the gap. Germline CDR1 and CDR2: PRHDT and FYEKMQ (reference sequence). The CDR3 runs 14 residues. In this sample, this clone turned up once. V gene TRBV13 combines with J gene TRBJ1-4; no reliable D call. The source is a woman aged 18-35 years in good health. Material for sequencing was blood. The CDR3 region has the DNA TGTGCCAGCAGCTTAGGGGGGACTAATGAAAAACTGTTTTTT. Protein sequence: CASSLGGTNEKLFF.